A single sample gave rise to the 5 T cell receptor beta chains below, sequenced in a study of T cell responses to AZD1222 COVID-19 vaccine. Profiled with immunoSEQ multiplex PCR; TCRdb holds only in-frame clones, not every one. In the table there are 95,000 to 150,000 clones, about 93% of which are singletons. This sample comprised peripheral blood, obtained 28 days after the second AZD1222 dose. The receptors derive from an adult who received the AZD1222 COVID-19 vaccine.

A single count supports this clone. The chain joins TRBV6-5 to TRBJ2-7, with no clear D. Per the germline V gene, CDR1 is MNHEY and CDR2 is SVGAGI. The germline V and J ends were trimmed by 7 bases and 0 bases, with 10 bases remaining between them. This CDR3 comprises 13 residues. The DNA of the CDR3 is TGTGCCAGCATCGGACGGCTCTCCTACGAGCAGTACTTC. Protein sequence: CASIGRLSYEQYF.

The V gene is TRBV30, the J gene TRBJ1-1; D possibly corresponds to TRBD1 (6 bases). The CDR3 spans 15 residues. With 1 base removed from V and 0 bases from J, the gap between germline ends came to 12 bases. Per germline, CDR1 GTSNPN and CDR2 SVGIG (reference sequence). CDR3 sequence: CAWSGHQGLNTEAFF. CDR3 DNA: TGTGCCTGGAGTGGGCATCAGGGGTTGAACACTGAAGCTTTCTTT.

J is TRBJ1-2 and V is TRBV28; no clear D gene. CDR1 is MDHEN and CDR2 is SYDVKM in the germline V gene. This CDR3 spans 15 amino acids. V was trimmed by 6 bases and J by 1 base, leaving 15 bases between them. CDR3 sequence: CASRDEAALNYGYTF. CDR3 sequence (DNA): TGTGCCAGCAGAGATGAGGCAGCGCTTAACTATGGCTACACCTTC.

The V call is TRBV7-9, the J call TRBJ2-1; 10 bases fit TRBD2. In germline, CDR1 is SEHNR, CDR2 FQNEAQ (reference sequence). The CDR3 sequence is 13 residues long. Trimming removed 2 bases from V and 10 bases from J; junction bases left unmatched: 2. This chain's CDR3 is CASSLPSGGEQFF. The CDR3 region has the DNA TGTGCCAGCAGCTTACCTAGCGGGGGAGAGCAGTTCTTC.

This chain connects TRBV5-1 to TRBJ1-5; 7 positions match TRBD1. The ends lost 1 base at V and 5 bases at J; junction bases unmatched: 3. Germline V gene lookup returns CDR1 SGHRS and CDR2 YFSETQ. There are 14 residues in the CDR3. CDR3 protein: CASSLRGGDQPQHF. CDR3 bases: TGCGCCAGCAGCTTGAGAGGGGGCGATCAGCCCCAGCATTTT.